Included here is one T cell receptor (beta chain) sequence, with context. No antigen is known for it. TCR sequencing used cDNA made by reverse transcription of extracted RNA. Clones were read by immunoSEQ multiplex PCR, and TCRdb kept only the in-frame ones, dropping some. This sample has 150,000 to 200,000 clones, with roughly 60% found just once. Treatment denoted: oral pan-JAK inhibitor, 5-10 mg twice daily. The investigators collected lesional scalp punch biopsies and peripheral blood from alopecia areata patients. The data derive from a study of CD8+ T cells in alopecia areata. As for the study in general: Treated patients were given oral tofacitinib, which was dosed at 5 to 10 mg twice daily. General observations from the study: Tofacitinib did not eliminate many expanded lesional clones from scalp or blood.

The ends were cut back, 8 bases at V and 4 bases at J, with 20 bases in the middle. This CDR3 spans 14 amino acids. CDR1 and CDR2 (germline): GTSNPN, SVGIG (reference sequence). This TCR was sampled from a human donor with alopecia areata. The sample consisted of CD4+ T cells sorted from blood, taken at week 24, from a patient treated with tofacitinib. The gene calls are TRBV30 and TRBJ1-2; maybe TRBD1 (5 bases). CDR3 sequence: CARQRAGGPYGYTF. CDR3 sequence (DNA): TGTGCCAGACAGAGGGCAGGCGGCCCCTATGGCTACACCTTC.